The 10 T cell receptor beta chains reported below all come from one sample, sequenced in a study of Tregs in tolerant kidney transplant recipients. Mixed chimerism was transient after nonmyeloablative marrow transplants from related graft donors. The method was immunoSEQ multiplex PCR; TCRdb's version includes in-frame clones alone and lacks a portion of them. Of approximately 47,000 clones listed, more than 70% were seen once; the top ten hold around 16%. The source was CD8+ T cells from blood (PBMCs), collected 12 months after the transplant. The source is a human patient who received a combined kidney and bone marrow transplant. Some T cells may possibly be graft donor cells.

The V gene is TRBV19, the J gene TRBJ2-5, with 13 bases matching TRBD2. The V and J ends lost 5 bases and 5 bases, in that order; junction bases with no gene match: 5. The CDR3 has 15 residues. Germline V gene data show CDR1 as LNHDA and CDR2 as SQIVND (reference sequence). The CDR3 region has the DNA TGTGCCAGTAGTTGGACTAGCGGGGGTGGTGAGACCCAGTACTTC. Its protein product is CASSWTSGGGETQYF.

The CDR3 DNA sequence: TGTGCTAGTGTCCCTTGGGACAGGGGAATCTACGAGCAGTACTTC. It translates to CASVPWDRGIYEQYF. The J gene is TRBJ2-7, the V gene TRBV12-5, with TRBD1 matching over 10 bases. This CDR3 has 15 amino acids. With V trimmed by 7 bases and J by 3 bases, 9 bases remained unmatched. Germline V lookup: CDR1 LGHNT, CDR2 FRNRAP.

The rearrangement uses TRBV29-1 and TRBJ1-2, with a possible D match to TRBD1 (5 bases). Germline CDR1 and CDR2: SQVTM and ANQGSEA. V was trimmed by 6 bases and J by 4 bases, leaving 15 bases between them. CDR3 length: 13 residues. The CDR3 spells CSVPAGEFYGYTF. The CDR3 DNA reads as TGCAGCGTCCCTGCGGGGGAATTCTATGGCTACACCTTC.

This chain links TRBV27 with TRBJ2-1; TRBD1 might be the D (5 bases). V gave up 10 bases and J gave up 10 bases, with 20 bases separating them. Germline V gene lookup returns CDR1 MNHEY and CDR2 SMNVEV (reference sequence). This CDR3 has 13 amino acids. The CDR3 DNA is TGTGCCACGGCGGCAGGGCCGACGCGAGAGCAGTTCTTC. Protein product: CATAAGPTREQFF.

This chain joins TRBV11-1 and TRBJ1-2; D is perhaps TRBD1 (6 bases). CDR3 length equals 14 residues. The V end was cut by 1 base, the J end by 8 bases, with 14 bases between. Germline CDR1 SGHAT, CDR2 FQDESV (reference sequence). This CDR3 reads CASSLDQGPGGYTF. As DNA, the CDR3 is TGTGCCAGCAGCTTAGATCAGGGGCCGGGAGGCTACACCTTC.

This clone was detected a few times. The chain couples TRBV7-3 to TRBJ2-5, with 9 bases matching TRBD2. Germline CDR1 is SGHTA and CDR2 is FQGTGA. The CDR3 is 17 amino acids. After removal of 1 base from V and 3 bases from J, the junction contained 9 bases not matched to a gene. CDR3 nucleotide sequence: TGTGCCAGCAGCTTAAAACGCGGCGGGGGGGCCGAAGAGACCCAGTACTTC. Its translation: CASSLKRGGGAEETQYF.

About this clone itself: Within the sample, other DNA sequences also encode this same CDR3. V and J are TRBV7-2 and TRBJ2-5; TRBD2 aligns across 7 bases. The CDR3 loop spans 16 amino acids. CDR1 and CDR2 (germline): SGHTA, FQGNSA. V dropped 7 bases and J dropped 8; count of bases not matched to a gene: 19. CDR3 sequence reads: CASMGRVGGSLETQYF. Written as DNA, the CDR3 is TGTGCCAGCATGGGACGTGTGGGCGGGAGTTTAGAAACCCAGTACTTC.

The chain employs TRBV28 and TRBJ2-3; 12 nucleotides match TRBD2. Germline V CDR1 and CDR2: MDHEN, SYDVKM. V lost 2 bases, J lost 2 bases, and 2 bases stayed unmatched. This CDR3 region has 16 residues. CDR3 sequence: CASSLLAGGYTDTQYF. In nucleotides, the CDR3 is TGTGCCAGCAGTTTACTAGCGGGGGGGTACACAGATACGCAGTATTTT.

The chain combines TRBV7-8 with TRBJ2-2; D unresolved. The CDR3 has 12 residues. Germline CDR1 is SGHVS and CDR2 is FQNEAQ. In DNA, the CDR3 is TGTGCTAACCGGGTACTCACCGGGGAGCTGTTTTTT. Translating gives CANRVLTGELFF.

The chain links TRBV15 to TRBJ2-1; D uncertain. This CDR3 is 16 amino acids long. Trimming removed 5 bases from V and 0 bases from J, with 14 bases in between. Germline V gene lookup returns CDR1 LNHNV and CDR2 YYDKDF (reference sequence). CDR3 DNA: TGTGCCACCAGCGGTATCAGCGAGAGCTCCTACAATGAGCAGTTCTTC. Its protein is CATSGISESSYNEQFF.